The 22 T cell receptor beta chains below were found in one sample sequenced in a study of cytomegalovirus exposure and HLA in healthy donors. PCR employed 60 Vbeta and 13 Jbeta primers. Assay: immunoSEQ multiplex PCR; the TCRdb copy retains only in-frame clones and omits some. The sample includes more than 95,000 clones, 74% of them seen just once. The sequencing sample was made of PBMCs. Receptor source: a woman aged 45 to 65 in good health and CMV-seropositive.

V is TRBV4-2 and J is TRBJ1-6; no firm D call. CDR1 and CDR2 from the germline V gene are LGHNA and YNFKEQ. The V end was cut by 0 bases, the J end by 9 bases, with 18 bases between. This CDR3 has 17 residues. CDR3 residues: CASSQELTILNGSPLHF. The CDR3 bases are TGTGCCAGCAGCCAAGAGCTAACCATTCTCAATGGTTCACCCCTCCACTTT.

This clone was counted a single time. The J gene is TRBJ1-2, the V gene TRBV4-3; 10 positions match TRBD1. Germline V lookup: CDR1 LGHNA, CDR2 YSLEER. The CDR3 has 16 residues. V lost 4 bases, J lost 4 bases, and 9 bases stayed unmatched. In nucleotides, the CDR3 is TGCGCCAGCAGCCCCAGACAGGGGGCCGGAAGCTATGGCTACACCTTC. It is translated as CASSPRQGAGSYGYTF.

The chain employs TRBV28 and TRBJ1-1; 9 nucleotides align to TRBD1. This CDR3 is built from 15 residues. V gave up 3 bases and J gave up 10 bases; unmatched junction bases: 12. In germline, CDR1 is MDHEN, CDR2 SYDVKM. The DNA for the CDR3 is TGTGCCAGCAGTTTCTTTATGGAGAAGGGACAGGGAGCTTTCTTT. This translates into CASSFFMEKGQGAFF.

The chain couples TRBV28 to TRBJ1-3; tentative D call: TRBD1 (6 bases). Looked up from germline, CDR1 is MDHEN and CDR2 is SYDVKM. This CDR3 region has 17 residues. The V and J ends lost 3 bases and 0 bases respectively, with 15 bases between them. CDR3 protein: CASSLYGQTSSGNTIYF. CDR3 bases: TGTGCCAGCAGTTTGTATGGACAGACCAGCTCTGGAAACACCATATATTTT.

A few counts support this clone. The rearrangement joins TRBV29-1 to TRBJ1-1; TRBD1 agrees at 7 bases. Trimming cost V 4 bases and J 1 base; bases outside gene matches: 0. This CDR3 has 12 residues. Germline lookup yields CDR1 SQVTM and CDR2 ANQGSEA. The CDR3 sequence: CSVGQGNTEAFF. The DNA of the CDR3 is TGCAGCGTTGGACAGGGGAACACTGAAGCTTTCTTT. Full variable domain (missing parts from reference TRBV29-1 and TRBJ1-1): SAVISQKPSRDICQRGTSLTIQCQVDSQVTMMFWYRQQPGQSLTLIATANQGSEATYESGFVIDKFPISRPNLTFSTLTVSNMSPEDSSIYLCSVGQGNTEAFFGQGTRLTVV.

The rearrangement uses TRBV7-2 and TRBJ2-5, with 11 bases matching TRBD2. V lost 4 bases to trimming and J lost 4 bases; unmatched junction nucleotides: 2. CDR1 SGHTA and CDR2 FQGNSA come from the germline V gene. The CDR3 is made up of 14 amino acids. Written as DNA, the CDR3 is TGTGCCAGCAGCTCACTAGCGGGAGCAGAGACCCAGTACTTC. Its translation: CASSSLAGAETQYF.

This clone was recorded only once. The chain is built from TRBV5-1 and TRBJ2-7, with D possibly being TRBD2 (5 bases). The germline V gene encodes CDR1 SGHRS and CDR2 YFSETQ. The CDR3 runs to 15 residues. The ends were cut back, 1 base at V and 2 bases at J, with 13 bases in the middle. The chain's CDR3 is CASSLSVSGTYEQYF. CDR3 DNA: TGCGCCAGCAGCTTGAGCGTCTCGGGGACCTACGAGCAGTACTTC.

This chain connects TRBV18 to TRBJ2-5, with 14 bases fitting TRBD2. The trim removed 3 bases at V and 7 bases at J, leaving 7 bases unmatched. The germline gives CDR1 KGHSH, CDR2 LQKENI. The CDR3 has 16 residues. CDR3 in amino acids: CASSPSLTSGRGTQYF. DNA of the CDR3: TGTGCCAGCTCACCCTCCCTGACTAGCGGGAGGGGGACCCAGTACTTC.

The rearrangement uses TRBV29-1 and TRBJ2-1, with a tentative D call TRBD2 (6 bases). Germline CDR1 reads SQVTM; CDR2 reads ANQGSEA. The length of the CDR3 is 14 residues. V was trimmed by 1 base and J by 5 bases, leaving 12 bases between them. The CDR3 nucleotides are TGCAGCGTTGAAGGACTAGGCGGAGACAATGAGCAGTTCTTC. Translating it yields CSVEGLGGDNEQFF.

The V gene is TRBV28, the J gene TRBJ1-2; no clear D. V lost 5 bases and J 7 bases, leaving 20 bases between the germline ends. Germline V gives CDR1 MDHEN, CDR2 SYDVKM. This CDR3 contains 15 residues. The CDR3 nucleotides read TGTGCCAGCAGTCTCCAGCGCATCGGGAAGGGTGGCTACACCTTC. Its protein product is CASSLQRIGKGGYTF.

In this sample, this clone turned up a few times. The CDR3 region has the DNA TGTGCCAGCAGTGCTATCGGCGGGGAGTACGGCTACACCTTC. Protein product: CASSAIGGEYGYTF. The rearrangement joins TRBV2 to TRBJ1-2; D is undetermined. The CDR3 sequence is 14 residues long. Trimming cost V 4 bases and J 8 bases, with 17 bases left between them. Germline-derived CDR1 and CDR2 are SNHLY and FYNNEI.

CDR3 sequence: CASSLAGTGTGELFF. The CDR3 coding sequence is TGCGCCAGCAGCTTGGCCGGGACAGGGACCGGGGAGCTGTTTTTT. V gene TRBV5-1 combines with J gene TRBJ2-2; 9 bases are shared with TRBD1. The CDR3 totals 15 residues. The junction had 2 bases not matched to a gene; V was cut back by 0 bases and J by 5 bases. The V gene's germline CDR1 is SGHRS and CDR2 YFSETQ.

This clone is a singleton in its sample. This chain connects TRBV27 to TRBJ2-1, with 9 bases aligning to TRBD2. After removal of 5 bases from V and 5 bases from J, the junction contained 4 bases not matched to a gene. Germline V lookup: CDR1 MNHEY, CDR2 SMNVEV (reference sequence). The CDR3 covers 14 residues. CDR3 nucleotide sequence: TGTGCCAGCAGTCCTAGCGGGGCAAACAATGAGCAGTTCTTC. Amino acids: CASSPSGANNEQFF.

The J gene is TRBJ2-5, the V gene TRBV4-3; 7 positions match TRBD2. This CDR3 comprises 14 residues. Germline assignment: CDR1 LGHNA and CDR2 YSLEER. The V segment lost 5 bases and the J segment 5 bases; nucleotides outside the gene matches: 8. CDR3 sequence: CASSDGLGFETQYF. For the CDR3, the DNA is TGCGCCAGCAGCGACGGACTAGGTTTTGAGACCCAGTACTTC.

The chain carries TRBV7-9 and TRBJ2-5, with D tentatively TRBD1 (6 bases). Germline CDR1 reads SEHNR; CDR2 reads FQNEAQ (reference sequence). The CDR3 loop spans 17 amino acids. Trimming removed 5 bases from V and 5 bases from J, with 24 bases in between. CDR3 region: CASSTFQGFPTRETQYF. For the CDR3, the DNA is TGTGCCAGCAGCACCTTCCAGGGGTTTCCAACCAGGGAGACCCAGTACTTC.

The chain couples TRBV7-9 to TRBJ2-2; D is undetermined. CDR1 SEHNR and CDR2 FQNEAQ come from the germline V gene (reference sequence). This CDR3 spans 12 amino acids. Deletions cut 1 base from V and 6 bases from J, with 3 bases between. CDR3 sequence (DNA): TGTGCCAGCAGCTTAGGGCCCGGGGAGCTGTTTTTT. Translated: CASSLGPGELFF.

The chain joins TRBV19 to TRBJ1-2; 8 nucleotides agree with TRBD1. Germline trimming cut 6 bases from V and 4 bases from J; bases unmatched to any gene: 7. The CDR3 is 14 residues long. Germline lookup yields CDR1 LNHDA and CDR2 SQIVND (reference sequence). CDR3 amino acids: CASSNPQGAYGYTF. In DNA form, the CDR3 reads TGTGCCAGTAGCAATCCCCAGGGGGCCTATGGCTACACCTTC.

This clone was observed a handful of times. The chain couples TRBV10-3 to TRBJ2-2; D gene unclear. The germline V gene encodes CDR1 ENHRY and CDR2 SYGVKD. This CDR3 is built from 15 residues. V lost 2 bases and J 7 bases, leaving 14 bases between the germline ends. CDR3 nucleotides: TGTGCCATCAGTGAGGGTTCGGTAGCTGTCGGGGAGCTGTTTTTT. Protein sequence: CAISEGSVAVGELFF.

This clone showed up just a few times. The rearrangement links TRBV6-1 to TRBJ2-7, with 9 bases identical to TRBD1. There are 17 residues in the CDR3. Germline V gene sequence: CDR1 MNHNS, CDR2 SASEGT. With V trimmed by 2 bases and J by 1 base, 9 bases remained unmatched. The CDR3 DNA sequence: TGTGCCAGCAGTGAACGAAAGGGACAGGGTTGGTCCTACGAGCAGTACTTC. Amino acid sequence: CASSERKGQGWSYEQYF.

This clone was detected a few times. The chain has TRBV10-1 and TRBJ2-7, with a weak D call TRBD2 (5 bases). Trimming pared 0 bases from V and 5 bases from J, leaving 8 bases between. The V gene's germline CDR1 is WNHNN and CDR2 SYGVQD (reference sequence). CDR3 size: 13 residues. CDR3 in DNA: TGCGCCAGCAGTGAGTCGACGAGGGACGAGCAGTACTTC. Protein sequence: CASSESTRDEQYF.

The chain is built from TRBV6-5 and TRBJ2-3; 10 bases fit TRBD2. The junction had 6 bases not matched to a gene; V was cut back by 9 bases and J by 0 bases. The CDR3 runs 15 residues. Germline loops: CDR1 MNHEY, CDR2 SVGAGI. CDR3 in amino acids: CASMTSGLSTDTQYF. The CDR3, as DNA: TGTGCCAGTATGACTAGCGGGTTAAGCACAGATACGCAGTATTTT.

V and J are TRBV7-9 and TRBJ1-1; D uncertain. The V end lost 3 bases, the J end lost 4 bases, and 9 bases lay between the germline ends. Germline V gives CDR1 SEHNR, CDR2 FQNEAQ (reference sequence). This CDR3 spans 13 amino acids. CDR3 sequence: CASSLIPGTEAFF. DNA for the CDR3: TGTGCCAGCAGCTTGATACCGGGCACTGAAGCTTTCTTT.